Each of the 12 T cell receptor beta chains below was sequenced from the same sample in a study of blood T cell repertoires in COVID-19. Clones were sequenced by immunoSEQ multiplex PCR, and TCRdb holds only the in-frame ones, with some missing. This sample has 150,000 to 200,000 clones; around 80% occur once, and the top ten carry around 5%. Input material: PBMCs or T cells enriched from blood (not recorded which). Source of these receptors: a man in his 70s who had been exposed to COVID-19.

CDR3 sequence reads: CASSMGSGISYEQYF. The CDR3 DNA is TGTGCCAGTAGTATGGGTAGCGGGATTTCCTACGAGCAGTACTTC. This sequence joins TRBV19 and TRBJ2-7; 8 positions agree with TRBD2. J gave up 1 base and V 3 bases, and 5 bases lay outside the gene matches. The CDR3 runs 15 residues. Per germline, CDR1 LNHDA and CDR2 SQIVND (reference sequence).

This clone was found a few times. This chain joins TRBV18 and TRBJ1-5; the D gene is possibly TRBD1 (5 bases). V was shortened by 2 bases and J by 3 bases, with 11 bases between the two germline ends. CDR1 and CDR2 (germline): KGHSH, LQKENI. There are 15 residues in the CDR3. CDR3 sequence: CASSPVAGLNQPQHF. The CDR3 DNA reads TGTGCCAGCTCACCAGTGGCAGGGCTCAATCAGCCCCAGCATTTT.

V and J are TRBV2 and TRBJ1-2; no definite D call. From germline, CDR1 is SNHLY and CDR2 FYNNEI. The CDR3 is 13 residues long. V lost 2 bases and J lost 5, with 9 bases in between. CDR3 sequence: CASSEQSLYGYTF. The CDR3 DNA sequence: TGTGCCAGCAGTGAACAGTCCTTATATGGCTACACCTTC.

This chain links TRBV7-2 with TRBJ2-5; 11 bases fit TRBD2. V shed 5 bases and J 5 bases; nucleotides not matched to a gene: 10. In germline, CDR1 is SGHTA, CDR2 FQGNSA. The CDR3 runs 16 residues. CDR3 nucleotide sequence: TGTGCCAGCAGCCGTGCACTAGCGGGAGCTGGGGAGACCCAGTACTTC. Translating gives CASSRALAGAGETQYF.

The chain links TRBV18 to TRBJ2-7, with 11 bases fitting TRBD1. The CDR3 totals 15 residues. The trim removed 5 bases at V and 4 bases at J, leaving 7 bases unmatched. Germline values: CDR1 KGHSH, CDR2 LQKENI. For the CDR3, the DNA is TGTGCCAGCTCAGTTCCGGGACAGGGGGGATACGAGCAGTACTTC. It is translated as CASSVPGQGGYEQYF. The entire variable domain, with the rest obtained from reference TRBV18 and TRBJ2-7, is as follows: NAGVMQNPRHLVRRRGQEARLRCSPMKGHSHVYWYRQLPEEGLKFMVYLQKENIIDESGMPKERFSAEFPKEGPSILRIQQVVRGDSAAYFCASSVPGQGGYEQYFGPGTRLTVT.

CDR3 DNA: TGTGCCAGCTCACCACCACAGGGTACTTCTGGAAACACCATATATTTT. This codes for CASSPPQGTSGNTIYF. This chain links TRBV18 with TRBJ1-3; D is possibly TRBD1 (6 bases). Germline CDR1 is KGHSH and CDR2 is LQKENI. The CDR3 has 16 amino acids. V lost 0 bases, J lost 1 base, and 10 bases lay in between.

CDR3 nucleotides: TGTGCCAGCTTCTCCTTAATCGGGGAGCTGTTTTTT. Translating it yields CASFSLIGELFF. The V call is TRBV18, the J call TRBJ2-2; no firm D call. V lost 7 bases and J 7 bases, leaving 10 bases between the germline ends. The CDR3 spans 12 residues. Germline V gives CDR1 KGHSH, CDR2 LQKENI.

This clone was picked up a small number of times. The chain carries TRBV19 and TRBJ1-2; tentative D call: TRBD1 (5 bases). The germline gives CDR1 LNHDA, CDR2 SQIVND (reference sequence). V was pared by 7 bases and J by 4 bases, with 13 bases between. The CDR3 contains 13 residues. CDR3 sequence reads: CASKVQGTYGYTF. Written as DNA, the CDR3 is TGTGCCAGTAAGGTTCAGGGAACCTATGGCTACACCTTC. The full variable domain, in which reference TRBV19 and TRBJ1-2 provide the parts outside the CDR3, is DGGITQSPKYLFRKEGQNVTLSCEQNLNHDAMYWYRQDPGQGLRLIYYSQIVNDFQKGDIAEGYSVSREKKESFPLTVTSAQKNPTAFYLCASKVQGTYGYTFGSGTRLTVV.

The chain joins TRBV30 to TRBJ1-5; 8 nucleotides agree with TRBD1. V lost 1 base to trimming and J lost 5 bases; unmatched junction nucleotides: 4. Germline V CDR1 and CDR2: GTSNPN, SVGIG (reference sequence). The CDR3 runs to 14 residues. CDR3 in DNA: TGTGCCTGGAGTGACGGACAGGGACATCAGCCCCAGCATTTT. This encodes CAWSDGQGHQPQHF.

This clone has just a few counts. CDR3 coding DNA: TGTGCCAGCAGTCTGACAGGGGCGGATAATTCACCCCTCCACTTT. Translating gives CASSLTGADNSPLHF. This rearrangement joins TRBV2 to TRBJ1-6; 8 bases are a match to TRBD1. There are 15 residues in the CDR3. The germline V gene encodes CDR1 SNHLY and CDR2 FYNNEI. Trimming at V came to 5 bases and at J to 5 bases, leaving 5 bases not matched to a gene.

V usage is TRBV19 and J usage is TRBJ1-5; D not certain. This CDR3 has 10 residues. V dropped 9 bases and J dropped 4 bases, with 4 bases sitting between them. Germline CDR1 is LNHDA and CDR2 is SQIVND (reference sequence). The CDR3 DNA sequence: TGTGCCAGCGGGAATCAGCCCCAGCATTTT. It yields the protein CASGNQPQHF. Drawing the rest from reference TRBV19 and TRBJ1-5, the complete variable domain is DGGITQSPKYLFRKEGQNVTLSCEQNLNHDAMYWYRQDPGQGLRLIYYSQIVNDFQKGDIAEGYSVSREKKESFPLTVTSAQKNPTAFYLCASGNQPQHFGDGTRLSIL.

This clone was picked up one time. The chain is built from TRBV27 and TRBJ1-2; the D gene is possibly TRBD1 (5 bases). Germline V gene lookup returns CDR1 MNHEY and CDR2 SMNVEV (reference sequence). CDR3 length: 14 residues. Trimming left V 0 bases short and J 6 bases short, with 11 bases between. CDR3 amino acids: CASSLSTEPNGYTF. The CDR3 nucleotides read TGTGCCAGCAGTTTATCGACAGAACCTAATGGCTACACCTTC.